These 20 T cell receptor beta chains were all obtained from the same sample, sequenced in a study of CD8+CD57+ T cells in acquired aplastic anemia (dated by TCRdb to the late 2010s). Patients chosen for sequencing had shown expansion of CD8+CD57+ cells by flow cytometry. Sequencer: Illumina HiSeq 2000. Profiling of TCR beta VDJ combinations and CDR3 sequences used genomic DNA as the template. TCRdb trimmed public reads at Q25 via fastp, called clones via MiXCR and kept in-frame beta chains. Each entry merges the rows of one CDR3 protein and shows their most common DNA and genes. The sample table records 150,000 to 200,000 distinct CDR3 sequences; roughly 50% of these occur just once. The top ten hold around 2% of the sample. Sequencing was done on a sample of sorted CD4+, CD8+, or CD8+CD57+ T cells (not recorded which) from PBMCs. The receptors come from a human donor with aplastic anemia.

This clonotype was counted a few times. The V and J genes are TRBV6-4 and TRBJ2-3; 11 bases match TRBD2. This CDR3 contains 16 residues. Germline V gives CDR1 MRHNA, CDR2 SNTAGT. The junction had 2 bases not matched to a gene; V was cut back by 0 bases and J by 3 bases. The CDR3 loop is CASSDSSGGATDTQYF. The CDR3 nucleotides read TGTGCCAGCAGTGACTCTAGCGGGGGGGCTACAGATACGCAGTATTTT.

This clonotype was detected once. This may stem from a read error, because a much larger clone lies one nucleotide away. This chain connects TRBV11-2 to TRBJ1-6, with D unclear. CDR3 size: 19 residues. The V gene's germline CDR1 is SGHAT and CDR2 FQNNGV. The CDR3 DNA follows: TGTGCCAGCAGCTTAGATCGGCGGAGCAGTAGCTCCTATAAGTCACCCCTCCACTTT. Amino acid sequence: CASSLDRRSSSSYKSPLHF.

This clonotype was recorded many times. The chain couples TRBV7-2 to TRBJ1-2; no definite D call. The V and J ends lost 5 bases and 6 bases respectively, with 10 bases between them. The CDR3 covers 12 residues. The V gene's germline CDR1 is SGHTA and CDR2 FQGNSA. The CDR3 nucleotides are TGTGCCAGCAGCACAGACAAGGATGGCTACACCTTC. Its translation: CASSTDKDGYTF.

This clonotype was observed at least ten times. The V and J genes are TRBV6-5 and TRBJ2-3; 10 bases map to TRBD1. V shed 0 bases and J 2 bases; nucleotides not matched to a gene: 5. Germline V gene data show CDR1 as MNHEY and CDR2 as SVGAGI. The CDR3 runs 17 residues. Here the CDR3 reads CASSYSRDRGPTDTQYF. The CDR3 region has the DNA TGTGCCAGCAGTTACTCGAGGGACAGGGGACCCACAGATACGCAGTATTTT.

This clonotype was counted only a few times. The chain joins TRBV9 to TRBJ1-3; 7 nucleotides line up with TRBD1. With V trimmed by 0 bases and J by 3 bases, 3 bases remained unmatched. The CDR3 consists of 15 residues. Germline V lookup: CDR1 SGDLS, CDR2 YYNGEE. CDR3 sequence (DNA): TGTGCCAGCAGCGTAGACAGGGGAAATGGAAACACCATATATTTT. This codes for CASSVDRGNGNTIYF.

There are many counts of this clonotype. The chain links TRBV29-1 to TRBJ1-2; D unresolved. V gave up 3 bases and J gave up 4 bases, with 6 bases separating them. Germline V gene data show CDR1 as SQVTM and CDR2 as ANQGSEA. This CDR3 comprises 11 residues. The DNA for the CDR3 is TGCAGCGTTGATTCGCGCTATGGCTACACCTTC. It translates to CSVDSRYGYTF.

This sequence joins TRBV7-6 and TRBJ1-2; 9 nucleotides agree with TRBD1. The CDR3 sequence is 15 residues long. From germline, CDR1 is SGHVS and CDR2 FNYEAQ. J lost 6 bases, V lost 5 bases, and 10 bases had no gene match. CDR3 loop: CASSKTGTGRNGYTF. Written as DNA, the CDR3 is TGTGCCAGCAGCAAAACCGGGACAGGGCGCAATGGCTACACCTTC.

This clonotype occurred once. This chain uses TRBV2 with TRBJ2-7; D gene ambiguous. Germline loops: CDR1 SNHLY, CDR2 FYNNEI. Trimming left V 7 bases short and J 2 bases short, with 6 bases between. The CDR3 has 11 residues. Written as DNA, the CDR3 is TGTGCCAGCACGGAAACCTACGAGCAGTACTTC. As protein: CASTETYEQYF.

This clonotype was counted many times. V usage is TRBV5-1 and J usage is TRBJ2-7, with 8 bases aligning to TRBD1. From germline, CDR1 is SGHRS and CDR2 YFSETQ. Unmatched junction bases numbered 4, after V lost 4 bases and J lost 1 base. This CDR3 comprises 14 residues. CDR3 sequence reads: CASSTNRGSYEQYF. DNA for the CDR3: TGCGCCAGCAGCACCAACAGGGGGTCCTACGAGCAGTACTTC.

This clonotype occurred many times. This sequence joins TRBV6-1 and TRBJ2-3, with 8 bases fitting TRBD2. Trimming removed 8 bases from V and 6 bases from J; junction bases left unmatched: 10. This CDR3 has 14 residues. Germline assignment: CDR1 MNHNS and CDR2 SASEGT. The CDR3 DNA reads TGTGCCAGCGCAAGCGGGGGCCCCCGGGATACGCAGTATTTT. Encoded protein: CASASGGPRDTQYF.

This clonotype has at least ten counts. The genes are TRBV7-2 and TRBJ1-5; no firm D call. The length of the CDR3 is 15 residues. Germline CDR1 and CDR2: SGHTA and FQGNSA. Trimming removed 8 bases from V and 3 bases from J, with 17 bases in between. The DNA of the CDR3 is TGTGCCAGCGGCCGGGCCCGGGGAGACAATCAGCCCCAGCATTTT. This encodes CASGRARGDNQPQHF.

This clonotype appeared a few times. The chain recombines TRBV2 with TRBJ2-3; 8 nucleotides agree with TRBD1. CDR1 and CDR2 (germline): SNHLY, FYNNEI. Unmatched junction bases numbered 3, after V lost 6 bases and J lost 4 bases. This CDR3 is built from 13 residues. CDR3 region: CASRWTGSDTQYF. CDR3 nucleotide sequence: TGTGCCAGCAGGTGGACAGGGTCAGATACGCAGTATTTT.

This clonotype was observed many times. CDR3 bases: TGTGCCAGTGGGGAGGAATCACCCCTCCACTTT. It yields the protein CASGEESPLHF. The rearrangement links TRBV2 to TRBJ1-6; D is unresolved. The germline V gene has CDR1 SNHLY and CDR2 FYNNEI. Trimming pared 9 bases from V and 10 bases from J, leaving 10 bases between. This CDR3 comprises 11 residues.

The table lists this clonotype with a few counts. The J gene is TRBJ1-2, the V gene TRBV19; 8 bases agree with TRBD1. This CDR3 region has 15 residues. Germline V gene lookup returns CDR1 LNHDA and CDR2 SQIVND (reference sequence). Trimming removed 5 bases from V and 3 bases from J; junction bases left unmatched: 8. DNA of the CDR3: TGTGCCAGTAGTTCCCAAGGACAGGGAGACTATGGCTACACCTTC. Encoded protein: CASSSQGQGDYGYTF.

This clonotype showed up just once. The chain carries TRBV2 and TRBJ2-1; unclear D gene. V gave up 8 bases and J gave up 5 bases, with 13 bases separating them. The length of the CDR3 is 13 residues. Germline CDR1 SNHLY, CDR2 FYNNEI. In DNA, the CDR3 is TGTGCCAGCTCTACGAGTCAGAACAATGAGCAGTTCTTC. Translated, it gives CASSTSQNNEQFF.

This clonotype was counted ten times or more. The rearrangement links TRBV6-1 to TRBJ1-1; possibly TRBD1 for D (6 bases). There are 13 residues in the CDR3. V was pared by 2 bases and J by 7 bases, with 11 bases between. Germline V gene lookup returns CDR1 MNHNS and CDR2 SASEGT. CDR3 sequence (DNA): TGTGCCAGCAGTGAATTTGGGGGGCTTGAAGCTTTCTTT. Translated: CASSEFGGLEAFF.

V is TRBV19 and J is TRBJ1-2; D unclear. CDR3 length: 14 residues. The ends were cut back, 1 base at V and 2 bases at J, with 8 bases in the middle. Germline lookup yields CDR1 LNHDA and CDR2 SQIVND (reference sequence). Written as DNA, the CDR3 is TGTGCCAGTAGTATAGCCGAAACCAACTATGGCTACACCTTC. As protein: CASSIAETNYGYTF.

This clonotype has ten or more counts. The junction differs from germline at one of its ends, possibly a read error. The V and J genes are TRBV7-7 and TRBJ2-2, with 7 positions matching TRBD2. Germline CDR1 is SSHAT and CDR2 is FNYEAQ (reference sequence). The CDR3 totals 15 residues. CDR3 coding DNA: TGTGCTAGCAGCGCGCGGACTAGAGGTACCGGGGAGCTGTTTTTT. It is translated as CASSARTRGTGELFF.

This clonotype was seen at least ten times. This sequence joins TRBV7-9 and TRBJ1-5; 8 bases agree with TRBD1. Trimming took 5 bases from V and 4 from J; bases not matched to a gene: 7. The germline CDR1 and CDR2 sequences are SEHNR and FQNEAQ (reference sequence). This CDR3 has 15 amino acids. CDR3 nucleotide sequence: TGTGCCAGCAGCCTGACAGGGGATCGGAATCAGCCCCAGCATTTT. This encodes CASSLTGDRNQPQHF.

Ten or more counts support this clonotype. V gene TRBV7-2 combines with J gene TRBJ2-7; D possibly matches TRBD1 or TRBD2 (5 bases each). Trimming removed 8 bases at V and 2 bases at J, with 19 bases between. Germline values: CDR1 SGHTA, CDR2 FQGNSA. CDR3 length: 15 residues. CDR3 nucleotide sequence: TGTGCCAGCTCCGAATGGGGACGGGGAACCTACGAGCAGTACTTC. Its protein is CASSEWGRGTYEQYF. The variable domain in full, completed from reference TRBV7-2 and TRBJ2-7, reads GAGVSQSPSNKVTEKGKDVELRCDPISGHTALYWYRQSLGQGLEFLIYFQGNSAPDKSGLPSDRFSAERTGGSVSTLTIQRTQQEDSAVYLCASSEWGRGTYEQYFGPGTRLTVT.